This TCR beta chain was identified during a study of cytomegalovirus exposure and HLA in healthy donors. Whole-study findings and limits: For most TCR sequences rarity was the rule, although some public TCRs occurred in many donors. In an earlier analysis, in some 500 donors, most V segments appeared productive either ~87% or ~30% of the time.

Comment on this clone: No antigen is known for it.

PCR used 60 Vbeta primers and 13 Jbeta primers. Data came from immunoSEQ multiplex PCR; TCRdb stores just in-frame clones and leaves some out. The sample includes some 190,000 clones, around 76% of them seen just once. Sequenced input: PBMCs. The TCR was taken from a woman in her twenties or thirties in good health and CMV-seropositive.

In nucleotides, the CDR3 is TGCGCCAGCAGTGAGTCGACAGGTTCCTACGAGCAGTACTTC. Amino acids: CASSESTGSYEQYF. The V and J genes are TRBV10-1 and TRBJ2-7; D might be TRBD1 (6 bases). This CDR3 region has 14 residues. Germline-derived CDR1 and CDR2 are WNHNN and SYGVQD (reference sequence). V lost 0 bases and J 1 base, leaving 7 bases between the germline ends.